This is a list of T cell receptor beta chains from one sample in a study of cytomegalovirus exposure and HLA in healthy donors. TCRdb's copy holds only in-frame clones and misses some; the assay was immunoSEQ multiplex PCR. The sample consists of about 140,000 clones, roughly 80% of them appearing once. The sample was PBMCs. The receptors were gathered from a female donor in good health and CMV-seronegative. CDR3s include the opening cysteine and the closing phenylalanine or tryptophan. D genes are given only for firm matches. Clone size is stated in some rows and not others, as once, few, many or a class when expanded.

CDR3 protein	CDR3 DNA	clone size	J gene	V gene	D gene
CASSSLAGPVEQFF	TGTGCCAGCAGCTCACTAGCGGGGCCGGTTGAGCAGTTCTTC	.	TRBJ2-1	TRBV5-4	TRBD2
CASSSRLAGGSYNEQFF	TGTGCCAGCAGCTCAAGACTAGCGGGAGGCTCCTACAATGAGCAGTTCTTC	.	TRBJ2-1	TRBV11-3	TRBD2
CASREGLTDTQYF	TGCGCCAGCAGGGAGGGGCTGACAGATACGCAGTATTTT	.	TRBJ2-3	TRBV10-1	.
CASSQGTGISGNTIYF	TGTGCCAGCAGCCAAGGGACAGGGATATCTGGAAACACCATATATTTT	.	TRBJ1-3	TRBV7-3	TRBD1
CASSSGRNSPLHF	TGTGCCAGCAGTTCAGGGAGGAATTCACCCCTCCACTTT	.	TRBJ1-6	TRBV6-5	.
CASSSGQGAEGEQYF	TGTGCCAGCAGCTCAGGACAGGGGGCAGAAGGGGAGCAGTACTTC	.	TRBJ2-5	TRBV7-2	TRBD1
CASNLADTIYF	TGTGCCAGCAATTTAGCGGACACCATATATTTT	.	TRBJ1-3	TRBV28	.
CASSLRTDAVGAGQETQYF	TGCGCCAGCAGCCTCAGGACTGACGCCGTGGGGGCGGGCCAAGAGACCCAGTACTTC	.	TRBJ2-5	TRBV4-1	.
CASSTTWDRGFSGANVLTF	TGTGCCAGTAGTACCACCTGGGACAGGGGGTTCTCTGGGGCCAACGTCCTGACTTTC	once	TRBJ2-6	TRBV19	TRBD1
CASSSVTGRLLNEKLFF	TGTGCCAGCAGTTCTGTGACAGGACGCCTCCTAAATGAAAAACTGTTTTTT	.	TRBJ1-4	TRBV28	.
CAGQDGTQYF	TGTGCCGGCCAAGATGGGACCCAGTACTTC	.	TRBJ2-5	TRBV2	.
CASSPNGAGMNTEAFF	TGTGCCAGCAGCCCCAATGGGGCGGGGATGAACACTGAAGCTTTCTTT	once	TRBJ1-1	TRBV7-3	.
CASTHNTNTGELFF	TGTGCCAGCACCCATAACACGAACACCGGGGAGCTGTTTTTT	.	TRBJ2-2	TRBV6-6	.
CASSPRLQPGLAGAFYEQYF	TGCGCCAGCAGCCCTCGCCTGCAACCGGGACTAGCGGGAGCCTTCTACGAGCAGTACTTC	.	TRBJ2-7	TRBV4-1	TRBD2
CASSPDREMNTEAFF	TGTGCCAGCTCACCAGATCGAGAAATGAACACTGAAGCTTTCTTT	.	TRBJ1-1	TRBV18	.
CASSIDRDTEAFF	TGTGCCAGTAGTATAGATCGGGACACTGAAGCTTTCTTT	.	TRBJ1-1	TRBV19	.
CSVAPRAGTEAFF	TGCAGCGTTGCCCCCAGGGCCGGCACTGAAGCTTTCTTT	.	TRBJ1-1	TRBV29-1	.
CASSRSLGLLSEAFF	TGTGCCAGCAGCCGATCCCTGGGACTCCTCAGTGAAGCTTTCTTT	.	TRBJ1-1	TRBV14	.
CATSRETSVVGELFF	TGTGCCACCAGCAGAGAGACTAGCGTGGTCGGGGAGCTGTTTTTT	.	TRBJ2-2	TRBV15	TRBD2
CASSVASSGIDEQFF	TGTGCCAGCAGCGTAGCATCTAGCGGGATTGATGAGCAGTTCTTC	once	TRBJ2-1	TRBV9	TRBD2
CASSSTVGRGSDTQYF	TGTGCCAGCAGCTCGACAGTCGGCAGGGGGTCGGATACGCAGTATTTT	.	TRBJ2-3	TRBV7-7	TRBD1
CASSLPLGAVDTEAFF	TGTGCCAGCAGTCTACCCCTAGGGGCGGTGGACACTGAAGCTTTCTTT	.	TRBJ1-1	TRBV28	.
CASSFRGRYNEQFF	TGTGCCAGCAGCTTCAGAGGGCGATACAATGAGCAGTTCTTC	.	TRBJ2-1	TRBV7-3	.
CASSPWGLAYEQYF	TGCGCCAGCAGCCCGTGGGGACTAGCCTACGAGCAGTACTTC	.	TRBJ2-7	TRBV5-1	TRBD2
CASSFLGGFDEQYF	TGTGCCAGCAGTTTCCTAGGGGGTTTCGACGAGCAGTACTTC	.	TRBJ2-7	TRBV6-5	.